Each of the 27 T cell receptor beta chains below was sequenced from the same sample in a study of blood T cell repertoires in COVID-19. Clones were sequenced by immunoSEQ multiplex PCR, and TCRdb holds only the in-frame ones, with some missing. There are about 270,000 clones in the sample; around 90% occur only once, and 2.8% lies in the top ten. Sequencing input: PBMCs or T cells enriched from blood (not recorded which). The receptors were gathered from a man in his forties or fifties who had been exposed to COVID-19.

The rearrangement links TRBV11-3 to TRBJ2-1, with TRBD1 matching over 9 bases. Germline CDR1 SGHNT, CDR2 YENEEA. The ends lost 0 bases at V and 0 bases at J; junction bases unmatched: 9. The CDR3 has 19 residues. As DNA, the CDR3 is TGTGCCAGCAGCTTAGAGGGTCCTGGGACAGGGAGCTCCTACAATGAGCAGTTCTTC. Its translation is CASSLEGPGTGSSYNEQFF. Supplemented by reference TRBV11-3 and TRBJ2-1, the full variable domain reads EAGVVQSPRYKIIEKKQPVAFWCNPISGHNTLYWYLQNLGQGPELLIRYENEEAVDDSQLPKDRFSAERLKGVDSTLKIQPAELGDSAVYLCASSLEGPGTGSSYNEQFFGPGTRLTVL.

The genes are TRBV7-8 and TRBJ1-2; tentative D call: TRBD1 (5 bases). CDR1 is SGHVS and CDR2 is FQNEAQ in the germline V gene. V was pared by 0 bases and J by 3 bases, with 8 bases between. This CDR3 has 14 residues. The CDR3 protein is CASSLAAGHYGYTF. The CDR3 coding sequence is TGTGCCAGCAGCTTAGCGGCAGGGCACTATGGCTACACCTTC.

The rearrangement uses TRBV19 and TRBJ2-7; D perhaps matches TRBD1 (6 bases). This CDR3 comprises 13 residues. Trimming stripped 5 bases from V and 3 bases from J, with 11 bases between. Germline CDR1 LNHDA, CDR2 SQIVND (reference sequence). The CDR3 coding sequence is TGTGCCAGTAGTGTTACAGGGTTCTACGAGCAGTACTTC. It translates to CASSVTGFYEQYF. Variable domain in full (rest from reference TRBV19 and TRBJ2-7): DGGITQSPKYLFRKEGQNVTLSCEQNLNHDAMYWYRQDPGQGLRLIYYSQIVNDFQKGDIAEGYSVSREKKESFPLTVTSAQKNPTAFYLCASSVTGFYEQYFGPGTRLTVT.

The V and J genes are TRBV27 and TRBJ2-3; 7 bases align to TRBD2. CDR1 and CDR2 from the germline V gene are MNHEY and SMNVEV (reference sequence). This CDR3 is 14 amino acids long. V gave up 5 bases and J gave up 2 bases; unmatched junction bases: 4. This CDR3 reads CASSTSANTDTQYF. CDR3 nucleotides: TGTGCCAGCAGTACTAGCGCCAACACAGATACGCAGTATTTT.

The chain recombines TRBV3-1 (or the pseudogene TRBV3-2) with TRBJ2-7, with 7 bases fitting TRBD1. This CDR3 spans 13 amino acids. V shed 6 bases and J 2 bases; nucleotides not matched to a gene: 4. The germline gives CDR1 LGHDT, CDR2 YNNKEL (reference sequence). The CDR3, as DNA: TGTGCCAGCAGGGGGGACAGCACCTACGAGCAGTACTTC. It encodes CASRGDSTYEQYF.

This chain connects TRBV4-2 to TRBJ1-4; D is unclear. Trimming cost V 0 bases and J 8 bases, with 4 bases left between them. The CDR3 sequence is 12 residues long. Germline CDR1 and CDR2: LGHNA and YNFKEQ. CDR3 nucleotides: TGTGCCAGCAGCCAAGACGCGGAAAAACTGTTTTTT. Its translation: CASSQDAEKLFF.

V gene TRBV2 combines with J gene TRBJ1-5; 10 bases align to TRBD1. Trimming at V came to 5 bases and at J to 7 bases, leaving 5 bases not matched to a gene. This CDR3 contains 14 residues. Germline V gene lookup returns CDR1 SNHLY and CDR2 FYNNEI. CDR3 in DNA: TGTGCCAGCAGTCAGACAGGGGGCGCCCAGCCCCAGCATTTT. Encoded protein: CASSQTGGAQPQHF.

V usage is TRBV9 and J usage is TRBJ2-5; 11 positions agree with TRBD2. Germline V CDR1 and CDR2: SGDLS, YYNGEE. The CDR3 has 16 residues. After removal of 3 bases from V and 1 base from J, the junction contained 5 bases not matched to a gene. CDR3 nucleotide sequence: TGTGCCAGCAGCGGGGGACTAGCGGATCTCCAAGAGACCCAGTACTTC. This codes for CASSGGLADLQETQYF.

In its sample, this clone was seen a few times. The chain has TRBV28 and TRBJ2-7, with D perhaps matching TRBD2 (6 bases). Germline loops: CDR1 MDHEN, CDR2 SYDVKM. This CDR3 contains 14 residues. V dropped 2 bases and J dropped 6 bases, with 14 bases sitting between them. The CDR3 DNA is TGTGCCAGCAGTTTACGTGGATGGGAGGTCGAGCAGTACTTC. It specifies CASSLRGWEVEQYF.

A single count supports this clone. This rearrangement joins TRBV9 to TRBJ1-4, with D perhaps TRBD1 (5 bases). The germline gives CDR1 SGDLS, CDR2 YYNGEE. The V gene lost 0 bases and the J gene lost 5 bases, with 8 bases spanning the gap. The CDR3 runs to 14 residues. Here the CDR3 reads CASSVGAGNEKLFF. DNA for the CDR3: TGTGCCAGCAGCGTAGGAGCAGGGAATGAAAAACTGTTTTTT. The full variable domain, its missing parts supplied by reference TRBV9 and TRBJ1-4, is DSGVTQTPKHLITATGQRVTLRCSPRSGDLSVYWYQQSLDQGLQFLIQYYNGEERAKGNILERFSAQQFPDLHSELNLSSLELGDSALYFCASSVGAGNEKLFFGSGTQLSVL.

This chain connects TRBV10-2 to TRBJ1-6; D is unresolved. Per germline, CDR1 WSHSY and CDR2 SAAADI. The V gene lost 2 bases and the J gene lost 7 bases, with 15 bases spanning the gap. The CDR3 contains 16 residues. CDR3 loop: CASSEPFRLWNSPLHF. Here the CDR3 DNA reads TGCGCCAGCAGTGAGCCTTTTCGGTTGTGGAATTCACCCCTCCACTTT.

The V gene is TRBV2, the J gene TRBJ1-1; D is undetermined. CDR3 length: 12 amino acids. Germline V CDR1 and CDR2: SNHLY, FYNNEI. Trimming left V 3 bases short and J 11 bases short, with 13 bases between. The CDR3 sequence: CASSDGPSRAFF. In DNA form, the CDR3 reads TGTGCCAGCAGTGATGGGCCGAGTCGTGCTTTCTTT. Full variable domain (rest looked up from reference TRBV2 and TRBJ1-1): EPEVTQTPSHQVTQMGQEVILRCVPISNHLYFYWYRQILGQKVEFLVSFYNNEISEKSEIFDDQFSVERPDGSNFTLKIRSTKLEDSAMYFCASSDGPSRAFFGQGTRLTVV.

The chain recombines TRBV28 with TRBJ1-1; D is unclear. Per the germline V gene, CDR1 is MDHEN and CDR2 is SYDVKM. The length of the CDR3 is 13 residues. The V and J ends lost 7 bases and 5 bases respectively, with 14 bases between them. CDR3 nucleotide sequence: TGTGCCAGCATAGTACCCGGAGCGACTGAAGCTTTCTTT. This translates into CASIVPGATEAFF.

The chain is built from TRBV4-2 and TRBJ2-7; tentative D call: TRBD1 (5 bases). The V and J ends lost 4 bases and 1 base respectively, with 20 bases between them. CDR1 is LGHNA, CDR2 YNFKEQ, per germline. The length of the CDR3 is 17 residues. The CDR3 loop reads CASSLRPEGVTSYEQYF. The CDR3 region has the DNA TGTGCCAGCAGCCTACGCCCCGAAGGGGTTACTTCCTACGAGCAGTACTTC.

The DNA for the CDR3 is TGTGCCAGCAGCCAACAGGGGAACGAGCAGTACTTC. Protein product: CASSQQGNEQYF. The V gene is TRBV28, the J gene TRBJ2-7; 7 bases are shared with TRBD1. CDR1 is MDHEN and CDR2 is SYDVKM in the germline V gene. Trimming at V came to 6 bases and at J to 5 bases, leaving 4 bases not matched to a gene. The CDR3 sequence is 12 residues long.

V is TRBV29-1 and J is TRBJ2-7; 11 positions match TRBD2. Germline V lookup: CDR1 SQVTM, CDR2 ANQGSEA. The CDR3 has 14 residues. V was clipped by 4 bases and J by 6 bases; unmatched bases: 8. The CDR3: CSVALAGDVGEQYF. The DNA for the CDR3 is TGCAGCGTTGCACTAGCGGGAGATGTAGGCGAGCAGTACTTC.

This clone was detected a few times. This chain connects TRBV7-3 to TRBJ2-1, with 8 bases fitting TRBD2. J lost 1 base, V lost 4 bases, and 6 bases had no gene match. The CDR3 length is 16 residues. CDR1 and CDR2 from the germline V gene are SGHTA and FQGTGA. Written as DNA, the CDR3 is TGTGCCAGCAGCTGGGGAGCGGGAGTGTCCTACAATGAGCAGTTCTTC. Protein sequence: CASSWGAGVSYNEQFF.

J is TRBJ2-5 and V is TRBV5-1, with 7 bases matching TRBD1. CDR3 size: 14 residues. CDR1 is SGHRS, CDR2 YFSETQ, per germline. V trimming: 4 bases; J trimming: 2 bases; junction bases outside the gene matches: 5. CDR3 amino acids: CASSPQGQQETQYF. The CDR3 DNA sequence: TGCGCCAGCAGCCCGCAGGGACAGCAAGAGACCCAGTACTTC.

This clone appeared once. The J gene is TRBJ1-4, the V gene TRBV15; 9 nucleotides line up with TRBD1. The length of the CDR3 is 17 residues. V shed 1 base and J 7 bases; nucleotides not matched to a gene: 10. Germline CDR1 is LNHNV and CDR2 is YYDKDF (reference sequence). The CDR3 is CATSRGTLGTGLEKLFF. The CDR3, as DNA: TGTGCCACCAGCAGAGGGACTTTAGGGACAGGGCTTGAAAAACTGTTTTTT.

The chain recombines TRBV7-2 with TRBJ2-7, with 10 bases aligning to TRBD1. Unmatched junction bases numbered 9, after V lost 5 bases and J lost 2 bases. The CDR3 loop spans 16 amino acids. Germline-derived CDR1 and CDR2 are SGHTA and FQGNSA. The CDR3 DNA is TGTGCCAGCAGCCGCGCGGGGACAGGGGACGCCTACGAGCAGTACTTC. It is translated as CASSRAGTGDAYEQYF.

Worth noting for this clone: Within the sample, other DNA sequences also encode this same CDR3. This chain joins TRBV19 and TRBJ1-1; D unresolved. The V end was cut by 1 base, the J end by 5 bases, with 8 bases between. Germline CDR1 is LNHDA and CDR2 is SQIVND (reference sequence). The CDR3 runs 13 residues. The CDR3 DNA is TGTGCCAGTAGTATAGGGGTGAGGACTGAAGCTTTCTTT. Encoded protein: CASSIGVRTEAFF. The full variable domain, completed using reference TRBV19 and TRBJ1-1, is DGGITQSPKYLFRKEGQNVTLSCEQNLNHDAMYWYRQDPGQGLRLIYYSQIVNDFQKGDIAEGYSVSREKKESFPLTVTSAQKNPTAFYLCASSIGVRTEAFFGQGTRLTVV.

As DNA, the CDR3 is TGTGCCAGCAGCTCTGACGGACAGGGGGTATCCGAGCAGTACTTC. Protein product: CASSSDGQGVSEQYF. The chain links TRBV28 to TRBJ2-7; 10 bases align to TRBD1. V lost 6 bases, J lost 6 bases, and 11 bases stayed unmatched. The CDR3 contains 15 residues. Germline CDR1 MDHEN, CDR2 SYDVKM.

The rearrangement uses TRBV9 and TRBJ1-2; the match to TRBD1 covers 7 bases. There are 15 residues in the CDR3. V was pared by 4 bases and J by 8 bases, with 14 bases of the junction left unmatched. Germline CDR1 reads SGDLS; CDR2 reads YYNGEE. CDR3 region: CASSPRGQWVRGYTF. The CDR3 DNA follows: TGTGCCAGCAGCCCCCGGGGACAGTGGGTCAGGGGCTACACCTTC.

The chain couples TRBV19 to TRBJ1-1; D unresolved. Per germline, CDR1 LNHDA and CDR2 SQIVND (reference sequence). The CDR3 has 12 amino acids. The V end was cut by 1 base, the J end by 5 bases, with 5 bases between. CDR3 in amino acids: CASSIGLTEAFF. The DNA for the CDR3 is TGTGCCAGTAGTATAGGACTTACTGAAGCTTTCTTT.

This chain links TRBV24-1 with TRBJ2-1; the match to TRBD1 covers 9 bases. The V and J ends lost 4 bases and 7 bases, in that order; junction bases with no gene match: 10. There are 16 residues in the CDR3. Germline V gives CDR1 KGHDR, CDR2 SFDVKD. The DNA of the CDR3 is TGTGCCACCAGTGACCGTCCCGGGACAGGGACTAATGAGCAGTTCTTC. Its translation is CATSDRPGTGTNEQFF.

The chain has TRBV11-2 and TRBJ1-4, with a possible D match to TRBD1 (6 bases). V was trimmed by 4 bases and J by 8 bases, leaving 23 bases between them. The germline gives CDR1 SGHAT, CDR2 FQNNGV. The CDR3 covers 17 residues. For the CDR3, the DNA is TGTGCCAGCAGCTCGGGACGCCGGGGCCTTAGGGGGGAAAAACTGTTTTTT. Translated: CASSSGRRGLRGEKLFF. Filled out from reference TRBV11-2 and TRBJ1-4, the complete variable domain reads EAGVAQSPRYKIIEKRQSVAFWCNPISGHATLYWYQQILGQGPKLLIQFQNNGVVDDSQLPKDRFSAERLKGVDSTLKIQPAKLEDSAVYLCASSSGRRGLRGEKLFFGSGTQLSVL.

The chain combines TRBV27 with TRBJ2-7; 7 positions match TRBD2. The germline CDR1 and CDR2 sequences are MNHEY and SMNVEV (reference sequence). The CDR3 runs to 13 residues. With 6 bases clipped from V and 3 bases from J, the junction kept 5 bases outside the gene matches. CDR3 bases: TGTGCCAGCAGACTAGCGCTAAACTACGAGCAGTACTTC. Translation: CASRLALNYEQYF.